This T cell receptor beta chain was observed in a study of T cells in Graves' hyperthyroidism and ophthalmopathy. From RNA transcripts, TCR beta CDR3 regions were amplified. First-round RT-PCR of the TCR CDR3 relied on the HTBI primer set. TCRdb independently ran MiXCR on the multiplex PCR reads; one entry per CDR3 protein. This table has some 180,000 distinct CDR3 sequences, about a sixth appearing once. Deletions cut 0 bases from V and 6 bases from J, with 9 bases between. The CDR3 runs 13 residues. The germline V gene has CDR1 GTSNPN and CDR2 SVGIG (reference sequence). This clonotype was found once. An absence of ophthalmopathy progression within 18 months meant stable Graves' hyperthyroidism.

The J gene is TRBJ1-5, the V gene TRBV30; unclear D gene. Sequencing was done on a sample of blood. The TCR was taken from a woman between 45 and 60 years old with Graves' hyperthyroidism. The CDR3 is CAWSVQSGQPQHF. CDR3 sequence (DNA): TGTGCCTGGAGTGTACAGAGTGGTCAGCCCCAGCATTTT.